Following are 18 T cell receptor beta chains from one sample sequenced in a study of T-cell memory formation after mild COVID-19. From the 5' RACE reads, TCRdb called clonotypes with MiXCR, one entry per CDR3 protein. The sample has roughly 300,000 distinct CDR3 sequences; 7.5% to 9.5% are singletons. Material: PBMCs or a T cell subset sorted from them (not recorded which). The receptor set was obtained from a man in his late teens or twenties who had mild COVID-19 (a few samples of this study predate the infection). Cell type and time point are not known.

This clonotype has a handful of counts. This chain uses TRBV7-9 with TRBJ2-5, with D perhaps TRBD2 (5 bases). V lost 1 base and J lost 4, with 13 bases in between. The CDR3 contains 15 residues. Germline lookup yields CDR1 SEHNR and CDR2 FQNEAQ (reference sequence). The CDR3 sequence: CASSLGGLSGETQYF. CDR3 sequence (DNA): TGTGCCAGCAGCTTAGGTGGACTCTCGGGAGAGACCCAGTACTTC.

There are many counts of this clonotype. The CDR3, as DNA: TGTGCCAGCAGCGCCACTCGTTACACTGAAGCTTTCTTT. This translates into CASSATRYTEAFF. The rearrangement links TRBV7-6 to TRBJ1-1; D is undetermined. The CDR3 runs to 13 residues. V lost 5 bases and J 3 bases, leaving 10 bases between the germline ends. Germline V lookup: CDR1 SGHVS, CDR2 FNYEAQ.

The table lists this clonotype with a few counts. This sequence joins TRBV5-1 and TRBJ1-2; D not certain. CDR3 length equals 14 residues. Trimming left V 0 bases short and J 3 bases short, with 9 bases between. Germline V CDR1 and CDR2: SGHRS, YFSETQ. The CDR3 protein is CASSLAGEDYGYTF. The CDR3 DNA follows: TGCGCCAGCAGCTTGGCCGGGGAGGACTATGGCTACACCTTC.

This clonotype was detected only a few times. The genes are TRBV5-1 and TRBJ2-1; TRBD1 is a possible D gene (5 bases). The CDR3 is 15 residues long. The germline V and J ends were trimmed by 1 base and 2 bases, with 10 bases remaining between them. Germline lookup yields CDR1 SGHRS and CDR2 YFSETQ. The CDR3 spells CASSLQGETYNEQFF. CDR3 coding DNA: TGCGCCAGCAGCTTGCAGGGCGAGACCTACAATGAGCAGTTCTTC.

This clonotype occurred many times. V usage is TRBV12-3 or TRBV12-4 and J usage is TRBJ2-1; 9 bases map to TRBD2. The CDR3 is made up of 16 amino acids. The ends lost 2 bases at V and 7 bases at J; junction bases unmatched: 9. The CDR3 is CASSLSPRGGFNEQFF. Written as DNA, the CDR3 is TGTGCCAGCAGTTTATCTCCGCGGGGGGGCTTTAATGAGCAGTTCTTC.

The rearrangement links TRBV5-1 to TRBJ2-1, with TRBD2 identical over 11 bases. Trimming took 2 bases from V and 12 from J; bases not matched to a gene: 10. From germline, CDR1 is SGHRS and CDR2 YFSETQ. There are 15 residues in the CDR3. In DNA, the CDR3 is TGCGCCAGCAGCTTACTAGCGGGGGAAGGTTCAGCGCAGTTCTTC. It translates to CASSLLAGEGSAQFF.

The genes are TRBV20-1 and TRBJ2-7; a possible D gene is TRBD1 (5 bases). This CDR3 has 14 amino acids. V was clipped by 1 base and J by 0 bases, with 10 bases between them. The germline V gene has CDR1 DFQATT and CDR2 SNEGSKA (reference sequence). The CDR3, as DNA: TGCAGTGCTAGAGCCTTCGACAGCTCCTACGAGCAGTACGTC. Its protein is CSARAFDSSYEQYV.

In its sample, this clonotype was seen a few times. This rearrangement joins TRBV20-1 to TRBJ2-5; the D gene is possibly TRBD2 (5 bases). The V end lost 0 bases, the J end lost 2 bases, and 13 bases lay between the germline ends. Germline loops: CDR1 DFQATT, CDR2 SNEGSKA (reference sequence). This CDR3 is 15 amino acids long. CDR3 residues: CSARELALGQETQYF. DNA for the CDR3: TGCAGTGCTAGAGAGTTAGCGCTAGGACAAGAGACCCAGTACTTC.

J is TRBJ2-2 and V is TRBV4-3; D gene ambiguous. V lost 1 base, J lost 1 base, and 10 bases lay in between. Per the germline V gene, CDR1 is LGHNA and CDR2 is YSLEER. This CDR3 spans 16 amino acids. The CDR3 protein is CASSQGVPWNTGELFF. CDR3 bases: TGCGCCAGCAGCCAAGGGGTGCCCTGGAACACCGGGGAGCTGTTTTTT.

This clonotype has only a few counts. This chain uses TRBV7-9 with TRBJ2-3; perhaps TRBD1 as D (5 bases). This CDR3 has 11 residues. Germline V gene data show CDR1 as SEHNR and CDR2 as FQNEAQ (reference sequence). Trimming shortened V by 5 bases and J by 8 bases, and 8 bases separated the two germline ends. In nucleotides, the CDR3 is TGTGCCAGCAGCCAGGACATTACGCAGTATTTT. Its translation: CASSQDITQYF. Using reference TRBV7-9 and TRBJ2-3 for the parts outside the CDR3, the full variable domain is DTGVSQNPRHKITKRGQNVTFRCDPISEHNRLYWYRQTLGQGPEFLTYFQNEAQLEKSRLLSDRFSAERPKGSFSTLEIQRTEQGDSAMYLCASSQDITQYFGPGTRLTVL.

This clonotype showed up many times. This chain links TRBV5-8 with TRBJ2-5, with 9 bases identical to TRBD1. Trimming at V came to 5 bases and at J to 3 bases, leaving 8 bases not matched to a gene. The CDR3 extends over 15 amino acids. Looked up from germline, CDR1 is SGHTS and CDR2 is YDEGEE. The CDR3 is CASRPKQGAKETQYF. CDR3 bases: TGTGCCAGCAGGCCTAAACAGGGGGCCAAAGAGACCCAGTACTTC.

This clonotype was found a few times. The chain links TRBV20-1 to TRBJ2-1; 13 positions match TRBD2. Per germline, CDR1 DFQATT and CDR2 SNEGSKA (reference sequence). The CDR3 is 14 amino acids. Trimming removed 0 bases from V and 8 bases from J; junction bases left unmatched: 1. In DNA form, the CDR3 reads TGCAGTGCTAGAGATACTAGCGGGGGGGATGAGCAGTTCTTC. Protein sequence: CSARDTSGGDEQFF.

The CDR3 DNA is TGTGCCAGTAGTGCCAATTACCGGGACAGGAACACTGAAGCTTTCTTT. Translation gives CASSANYRDRNTEAFF. This chain links TRBV19 with TRBJ1-1; 7 positions agree with TRBD1. J gave up 1 base and V 5 bases, and 10 bases lay outside the gene matches. Germline CDR1 reads LNHDA; CDR2 reads SQIVND (reference sequence). There are 16 residues in the CDR3.

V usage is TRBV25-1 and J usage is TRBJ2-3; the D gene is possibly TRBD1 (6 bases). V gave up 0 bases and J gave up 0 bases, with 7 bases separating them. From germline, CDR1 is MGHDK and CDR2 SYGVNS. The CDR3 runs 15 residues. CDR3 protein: CASSEYRGSTDTQYF. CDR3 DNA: TGTGCCAGCAGTGAATACAGGGGTAGCACAGATACGCAGTATTTT.

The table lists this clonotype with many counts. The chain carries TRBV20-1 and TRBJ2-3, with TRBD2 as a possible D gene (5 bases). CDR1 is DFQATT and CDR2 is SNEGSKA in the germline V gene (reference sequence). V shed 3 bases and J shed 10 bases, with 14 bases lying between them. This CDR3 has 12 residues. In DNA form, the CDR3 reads TGCAGTGCTAGTAAGGGAGTAAGAGCGCAGTATTTT. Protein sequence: CSASKGVRAQYF.

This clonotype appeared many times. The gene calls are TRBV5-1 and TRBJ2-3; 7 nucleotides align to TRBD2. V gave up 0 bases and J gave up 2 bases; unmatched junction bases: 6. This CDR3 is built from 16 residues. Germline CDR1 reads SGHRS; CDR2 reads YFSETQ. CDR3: CASSLGASGNTDTQYF. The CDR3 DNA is TGCGCCAGCAGCTTGGGGGCTAGCGGTAACACAGATACGCAGTATTTT.

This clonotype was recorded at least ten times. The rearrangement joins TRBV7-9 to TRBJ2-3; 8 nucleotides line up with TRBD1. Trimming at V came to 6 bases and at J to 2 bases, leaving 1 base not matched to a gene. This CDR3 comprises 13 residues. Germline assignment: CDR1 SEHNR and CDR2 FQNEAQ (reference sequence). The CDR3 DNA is TGTGCCAGCAGGGACAGGGACACAGATACGCAGTATTTT. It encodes CASRDRDTDTQYF.

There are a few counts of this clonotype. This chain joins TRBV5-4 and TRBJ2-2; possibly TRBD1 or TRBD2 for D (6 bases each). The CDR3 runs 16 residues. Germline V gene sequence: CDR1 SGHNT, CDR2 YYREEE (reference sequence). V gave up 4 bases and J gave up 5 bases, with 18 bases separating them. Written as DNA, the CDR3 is TGTGCCAGCAGCCGGACCGGGGGCGCGAGGACCGGGGAGCTGTTTTTT. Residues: CASSRTGGARTGELFF.